The 32 T cell receptor beta chains reported below all come from one sample, sequenced in a study of blood T cell repertoires in COVID-19. Only in-frame clones appear in the TCRdb table, and some are missing; sequencing was by immunoSEQ multiplex PCR. The table has over 400,000 clones, 70% to 90% seen once; the top ten hold around 7.8%. The source material was peripheral blood. The receptors were gathered from a woman between 50 and 59 years old with COVID-19, enrolled during active disease.

For the CDR3, the DNA is TGTGCCAGCAGTGGCTCTGGGACTCTCTATGGCTACACCTTC. It is translated as CASSGSGTLYGYTF. The chain carries TRBV28 and TRBJ1-2; D possibly corresponds to TRBD1 (5 bases). This CDR3 has 14 amino acids. V was trimmed by 5 bases and J by 4 bases, leaving 14 bases between them. Germline CDR1 is MDHEN and CDR2 is SYDVKM.

CDR3 coding DNA: TGTGCCACCAGTAAACAGGGGGTGAACTATGGCTACACCTTC. It encodes CATSKQGVNYGYTF. V gene TRBV24-1 combines with J gene TRBJ1-2; 8 bases match TRBD1. Germline CDR1 KGHDR, CDR2 SFDVKD. V trimming: 6 bases; J trimming: 2 bases; junction bases outside the gene matches: 4. This CDR3 region has 14 residues.

This clone occurred once. The chain is built from TRBV6-2 or TRBV6-3 and TRBJ2-7, with TRBD1 as a possible D gene (6 bases). V was shortened by 4 bases and J by 2 bases, with 12 bases between the two germline ends. This CDR3 comprises 14 residues. Germline lookup yields CDR1 MNHEY and CDR2 SVGEGT. The CDR3 sequence is CASSWRAGAYEQYF. CDR3 coding DNA: TGTGCCAGCAGTTGGCGGGCAGGGGCCTACGAGCAGTACTTC.

The chain is built from TRBV12-3 or TRBV12-4 and TRBJ1-2; tentatively, D is TRBD1 (5 bases). Deletions cut 4 bases from V and 7 bases from J, with 13 bases between. CDR3 size: 13 residues. DNA of the CDR3: TGTGCCAGCAGTTATTTGGGGCCTTCTGGCTACACCTTC. It translates to CASSYLGPSGYTF.

V and J are TRBV9 and TRBJ1-6; 7 nucleotides match TRBD1. This CDR3 region has 15 residues. Germline trimming cut 0 bases from V and 13 bases from J; bases unmatched to any gene: 10. Germline V gene sequence: CDR1 SGDLS, CDR2 YYNGEE. CDR3 sequence: CASSVGGTALNPLHF. CDR3 sequence (DNA): TGTGCCAGCAGCGTAGGGGGGACAGCTCTGAACCCCCTCCACTTT.

This chain joins TRBV9 and TRBJ1-3; 7 nucleotides match TRBD1. The CDR3 consists of 15 residues. J was trimmed by 3 bases and V by 0 bases; bases with no gene match: 3. Germline V lookup: CDR1 SGDLS, CDR2 YYNGEE. The CDR3 loop reads CASSVARGDGNTIYF. In DNA form, the CDR3 reads TGTGCCAGCAGCGTAGCCAGGGGGGATGGAAACACCATATATTTT.

V is TRBV5-1 and J is TRBJ2-7; D may be TRBD1 (5 bases). The CDR3 is made up of 14 amino acids. V was cut by 4 bases and J by 2 bases, with 13 bases left in between. Germline assignment: CDR1 SGHRS and CDR2 YFSETQ. The CDR3 protein is CASSPQETPYEQYF. The CDR3 region has the DNA TGCGCCAGCAGCCCACAGGAGACGCCCTACGAGCAGTACTTC.

The chain is built from TRBV7-2 and TRBJ2-3; no clear D. From germline, CDR1 is SGHTA and CDR2 FQGNSA. This CDR3 comprises 13 residues. V was trimmed by 3 bases and J by 2 bases, leaving 6 bases between them. The CDR3 nucleotides read TGTGCCAGCAGCTTTGGGCACACAGATACGCAGTATTTT. This gives the protein CASSFGHTDTQYF.

The chain joins TRBV7-6 to TRBJ2-1, with a weak D call TRBD1 (6 bases). The V gene's germline CDR1 is SGHVS and CDR2 FNYEAQ. The CDR3 loop spans 18 amino acids. The V end lost 2 bases, the J end lost 0 bases, and 17 bases lay between the germline ends. The CDR3 region has the DNA TGTGCCAGCAGCTTAAACTATCGGGACAAAAGCTCCTACAATGAGCAGTTCTTC. Its translation is CASSLNYRDKSSYNEQFF.

The J gene is TRBJ1-5, the V gene TRBV15; 9 nucleotides line up with TRBD1. The V gene's germline CDR1 is LNHNV and CDR2 YYDKDF (reference sequence). CDR3 length: 15 residues. V shed 3 bases and J 6 bases; nucleotides not matched to a gene: 6. CDR3 sequence reads: CATSRDRGVGQPQHF. For the CDR3, the DNA is TGTGCCACCAGCAGGGACAGGGGCGTCGGTCAGCCCCAGCATTTT.

The genes are TRBV2 and TRBJ2-2; D is undetermined. The CDR3 extends over 15 amino acids. Per germline, CDR1 SNHLY and CDR2 FYNNEI. Trimming stripped 2 bases from V and 1 base from J, with 8 bases between. CDR3 region: CASSEPGWNTGELFF. CDR3 bases: TGTGCCAGCAGTGAACCCGGTTGGAACACCGGGGAGCTGTTTTTT.

J is TRBJ2-7 and V is TRBV29-1, with 10 bases aligning to TRBD2. This CDR3 contains 15 residues. The junction had 13 bases not matched to a gene; V was cut back by 4 bases and J by 7 bases. Per germline, CDR1 SQVTM and CDR2 ANQGSEA. The CDR3 loop reads CSVVERGGLAEEQYF. The CDR3 DNA follows: TGCAGCGTTGTAGAGAGGGGAGGACTAGCGGAAGAGCAGTACTTC.

The chain has TRBV11-2 and TRBJ1-1; TRBD1 matches at 10 bases. Trimming cost V 5 bases and J 4 bases; bases outside gene matches: 4. Germline V gene data show CDR1 as SGHAT and CDR2 as FQNNGV. There are 14 residues in the CDR3. As DNA, the CDR3 is TGTGCCAGCAGCACCCGGACAGGGGGCACTGAAGCTTTCTTT. Its translation: CASSTRTGGTEAFF.

The rearrangement joins TRBV25-1 to TRBJ2-3; D is perhaps TRBD1 (5 bases). CDR1 and CDR2 from the germline V gene are MGHDK and SYGVNS. This CDR3 spans 14 amino acids. Trimming pared 5 bases from V and 6 bases from J, leaving 15 bases between. CDR3 sequence (DNA): TGTGCCAGCAGTAAGGGGCAGGTCCCGGATACGCAGTATTTT. Translating gives CASSKGQVPDTQYF. Full variable domain (outside the CDR3, taken from reference TRBV25-1 and TRBJ2-3): EADIYQTPRYLVIGTGKKITLECSQTMGHDKMYWYQQDPGMELHLIHYSYGVNSTEKGDLSSESTVSRIRTEHFPLTLESARPSHTSQYLCASSKGQVPDTQYFGPGTRLTVL.

This rearrangement joins TRBV27 to TRBJ1-2; D is possibly TRBD1 (5 bases). This CDR3 is built from 18 residues. V dropped 0 bases and J dropped 0 bases, with 17 bases sitting between them. Germline V gene data show CDR1 as MNHEY and CDR2 as SMNVEV (reference sequence). The CDR3 here is CASSLSNTGLAANYGYTF. DNA of the CDR3: TGTGCCAGCAGTTTATCAAATACAGGTCTAGCGGCTAACTATGGCTACACCTTC.

The chain has TRBV19 and TRBJ2-5; 11 bases map to TRBD2. Per germline, CDR1 LNHDA and CDR2 SQIVND (reference sequence). The V segment lost 3 bases and the J segment 3 bases; nucleotides outside the gene matches: 6. CDR3 length: 16 amino acids. DNA of the CDR3: TGTGCCAGTAGTATGGGGACTAGCGGTATAGAAGAGACCCAGTACTTC. It translates to CASSMGTSGIEETQYF.

The rearrangement uses TRBV19 and TRBJ2-7; perhaps TRBD2 as D (5 bases). V lost 1 base and J lost 5, with 15 bases in between. The CDR3 covers 15 residues. The germline CDR1 and CDR2 sequences are LNHDA and SQIVND (reference sequence). DNA for the CDR3: TGTGCCAGTAGTATAGGCCTGGACTTACCCCACGAGCAGTACTTC. Translation gives CASSIGLDLPHEQYF.

The chain is built from TRBV2 and TRBJ1-3; D may be TRBD1 (5 bases). CDR1 and CDR2 from the germline V gene are SNHLY and FYNNEI. Between the trimmed V and J ends, which lost 5 bases and 4 bases, there was a span of 12 bases. This CDR3 contains 14 residues. CDR3 protein: CASSSQGYGNTIYF. CDR3 nucleotide sequence: TGTGCCAGCAGTTCTCAGGGTTACGGAAACACCATATATTTT.

The rearrangement uses TRBV9 and TRBJ2-1; 12 positions agree with TRBD1. CDR3 length: 16 residues. V trimming: 3 bases; J trimming: 9 bases; junction bases outside the gene matches: 10. Germline CDR1 SGDLS, CDR2 YYNGEE. Here the CDR3 DNA reads TGTGCCAGCAGCGGCTCCGGGACAGGGGGCTCAGGTGAGCAGTTCTTC. Translation: CASSGSGTGGSGEQFF.

This chain uses TRBV4-1 with TRBJ2-7; 10 bases are a match to TRBD1. The CDR3 runs to 13 residues. Germline CDR1 reads MGHRA; CDR2 reads YSYEKL. V gave up 4 bases and J gave up 5 bases; unmatched junction bases: 2. The CDR3 nucleotides are TGCGCCAGCAGCCCGGGACAGGGGAACGAGCAGTACTTC. Its translation: CASSPGQGNEQYF.

This chain connects TRBV23-1 to TRBJ2-7; 8 bases are shared with TRBD2. TRBV23-1 is an open reading frame, and its role is uncertain. The CDR3 is 15 residues long. V trimming: 3 bases; J trimming: 5 bases; junction bases outside the gene matches: 9. The CDR3 DNA sequence: TGCGCCAGCAGTCACAGCGGGGGCCCCGGAGACGAGCAGTACTTC. Translation: CASSHSGGPGDEQYF.

This chain connects TRBV6-6 to TRBJ1-1, with a possible D match to TRBD1 (6 bases). The V gene's germline CDR1 is MNHNY and CDR2 SVGAGI (reference sequence). The ends were cut back, 8 bases at V and 4 bases at J, with 14 bases in the middle. The CDR3 has 13 residues. CDR3 sequence: CASSQGLSTEAFF. The CDR3 coding sequence is TGTGCCAGCTCCCAGGGGCTGAGCACTGAAGCTTTCTTT.

This chain links TRBV5-1 with TRBJ2-3, with TRBD2 matching over 15 bases. The CDR3 spans 19 residues. Germline CDR1 reads SGHRS; CDR2 reads YFSETQ. J lost 1 base, V lost 4 bases, and 10 bases had no gene match. The CDR3 spells CASSAGLAGGLERTDTQYF. CDR3 DNA: TGCGCCAGCAGCGCGGGACTAGCGGGGGGCCTCGAACGCACAGATACGCAGTATTTT.

This clone was seen only once. The chain recombines TRBV5-1 with TRBJ1-1; the D gene is possibly TRBD1 (6 bases). This CDR3 comprises 16 residues. V shed 2 bases and J shed 4 bases, with 18 bases lying between them. The germline V gene has CDR1 SGHRS and CDR2 YFSETQ. CDR3: CASSFTRRGSGTEAFF. CDR3 in DNA: TGCGCCAGCAGCTTCACCCGTAGGGGGTCGGGCACTGAAGCTTTCTTT.

The chain employs TRBV5-6 and TRBJ2-1; weak D call: TRBD1 (5 bases). The CDR3 consists of 15 residues. CDR1 SGHDT and CDR2 YYEEEE come from the germline V gene. V lost 3 bases and J 4 bases, leaving 14 bases between the germline ends. The CDR3 DNA reads as TGTGCCAGCAGCTCGATTGCGCAGGGTTACAATGAGCAGTTCTTC. Translated, it gives CASSSIAQGYNEQFF.

The rearrangement joins TRBV5-4 to TRBJ1-2; no clear D gene. The CDR3 length is 14 residues. Germline values: CDR1 SGHNT, CDR2 YYREEE (reference sequence). V was cut by 4 bases and J by 0 bases, with 10 bases left in between. DNA of the CDR3: TGTGCCAGCAGCCCAAAGACTCCTAACTATGGCTACACCTTC. Translating gives CASSPKTPNYGYTF.

This sequence joins TRBV12-2 and TRBJ2-2; TRBD1, as called in the table, went unchecked against the DNA. TRBV12-2 is marked as a pseudogene. The CDR3 has 14 residues. Here the CDR3 reads CASRPLDSTGELFF. The DNA for the CDR3 is TGTGCAAGTCGCCCCCTGGACAGCACCGGGGAGCTGTTTTTT.

As concerns this clone: The sample holds other DNA sequences that translate to the same CDR3. The chain combines TRBV7-3 with TRBJ2-3; 9 bases match TRBD2. The CDR3 has 14 amino acids. The germline gives CDR1 SGHTA, CDR2 FQGTGA. With V trimmed by 2 bases and J by 3 bases, 0 bases remained unmatched. The chain's CDR3 is CASSLLAGTDTQYF. CDR3 DNA: TGTGCCAGCAGCTTACTAGCGGGGACAGATACGCAGTATTTT.

This clone was observed a handful of times. J is TRBJ2-7 and V is TRBV7-8; 8 bases agree with TRBD2. In germline, CDR1 is SGHVS, CDR2 FQNEAQ. This CDR3 is 13 amino acids long. Trimming took 8 bases from V and 7 from J; bases not matched to a gene: 10. The CDR3: CASGQLGGGEQYF. The CDR3 DNA reads TGTGCCAGCGGCCAGCTCGGGGGGGGAGAGCAGTACTTC.

J is TRBJ1-1 and V is TRBV11-2; D unresolved. This CDR3 is 12 amino acids long. V was shortened by 5 bases and J by 3 bases, with 7 bases between the two germline ends. CDR1 and CDR2 (germline): SGHAT, FQNNGV. The CDR3 region is CASSPTYTEAFF. The CDR3, as DNA: TGTGCCAGCAGCCCCACTTACACTGAAGCTTTCTTT.

The rearrangement uses TRBV2 and TRBJ2-3, with 9 bases that match TRBD1. J was trimmed by 1 base and V by 5 bases; bases with no gene match: 4. The CDR3 runs to 15 residues. The V gene's germline CDR1 is SNHLY and CDR2 FYNNEI. The CDR3 region is CASSLGQGGTDTQYF. In nucleotides, the CDR3 is TGTGCCAGCAGTCTGGGACAGGGAGGCACAGATACGCAGTATTTT.

The V call is TRBV25-1, the J call TRBJ2-3, with a tentative D call TRBD2 (5 bases). The CDR3 is 13 amino acids. Trimming removed 3 bases at V and 6 bases at J, with 10 bases between. The V gene's germline CDR1 is MGHDK and CDR2 SYGVNS. CDR3 region: CASSDGVLDTQYF. CDR3 bases: TGTGCCAGCAGTGACGGGGTACTGGATACGCAGTATTTT.